Listed here are 31 T cell receptor beta chains from one sample, sequenced in a study of STAT5B mutations in CD4+ large granular lymphocyte leukemia. Assay used: immunoSEQ multiplex PCR; TCRdb lists only in-frame clones, some missing. Here the sample spans roughly 40,000 clones, 75% to 85% being singletons. The source material was CD4+ T cells from blood buffy coats. The source is a human donor in good health.

The chain is built from TRBV6-1 and TRBJ2-3; 9 bases align to TRBD1. The CDR3 consists of 14 residues. The germline CDR1 and CDR2 sequences are MNHNS and SASEGT. The trim removed 6 bases at V and 4 bases at J, leaving 5 bases unmatched. In DNA, the CDR3 is TGTGCCAGCAGGGACAGGGGATTCGCAGATACGCAGTATTTT. Translating gives CASRDRGFADTQYF.

The chain links TRBV10-3 to TRBJ2-1; 7 bases are shared with TRBD1. CDR1 and CDR2 from the germline V gene are ENHRY and SYGVKD. The CDR3 is 14 amino acids. Germline trimming cut 4 bases from V and 6 bases from J; bases unmatched to any gene: 6. The CDR3 loop is CAISVVRDSNEQFF. The CDR3 DNA reads TGTGCCATCAGTGTTGTGAGGGACAGCAATGAGCAGTTCTTC.

This chain joins TRBV9 and TRBJ1-2, with 10 bases matching TRBD1. The trim removed 3 bases at V and 5 bases at J, leaving 13 bases unmatched. Germline CDR1 reads SGDLS; CDR2 reads YYNGEE. The CDR3 spans 17 residues. The CDR3, as DNA: TGTGCCAGCAGCGCAGGGACAGGGGAAACCCCTCCTTATGGCTACACCTTC. Residues: CASSAGTGETPPYGYTF.

The chain recombines TRBV4-3 with TRBJ2-5; 10 bases fit TRBD2. The end of the DNA fits TRBJ2-7 better, so the J call may be wrong. The CDR3 is 16 amino acids. Germline assignment: CDR1 LGHNA and CDR2 YSLEER. For the CDR3, the DNA is TGCGCCAGCAGCCAACGGACTAGCGGAAAAACCTACGAGCAGTACTTC. Protein product: CASSQRTSGKTYEQYF.

The chain is built from TRBV13 and TRBJ2-1; D is undetermined. Germline values: CDR1 PRHDT, CDR2 FYEKMQ (reference sequence). V gave up 0 bases and J gave up 0 bases, with 6 bases separating them. This CDR3 region has 15 residues. This chain's CDR3 is CASSLGLLSYNEQFF. CDR3 sequence (DNA): TGTGCCAGCAGCTTAGGTTTACTCTCCTACAATGAGCAGTTCTTC.

V usage is TRBV7-3 and J usage is TRBJ2-7; 10 positions match TRBD2. This CDR3 comprises 15 residues. The germline gives CDR1 SGHTA, CDR2 FQGTGA. After removal of 1 base from V and 3 bases from J, the junction contained 3 bases not matched to a gene. CDR3 sequence reads: CASSLSSGGFYEQYF. Written as DNA, the CDR3 is TGTGCCAGCAGCTTAAGTAGCGGGGGGTTCTACGAGCAGTACTTC.

The CDR3 nucleotides are TGTGCCAGCAGCTTGGGCCGGGCGGAACAGCAGTACTTC. Translating gives CASSLGRAEQQYF. The V call is TRBV5-4, the J call TRBJ2-7; no clear D. Trimming left V 0 bases short and J 8 bases short, with 12 bases between. The germline V gene has CDR1 SGHNT and CDR2 YYREEE (reference sequence). This CDR3 region has 13 residues.

This chain uses TRBV7-2 with TRBJ2-5; D is possibly TRBD1 (6 bases). The CDR3 totals 17 residues. The germline gives CDR1 SGHTA, CDR2 FQGNSA. Trimming pared 3 bases from V and 4 bases from J, leaving 21 bases between. The CDR3 here is CASSFSALGAKGETQYF. DNA of the CDR3: TGTGCCAGCAGCTTTAGCGCTTTGGGGGCGAAGGGAGAGACCCAGTACTTC. Complete variable domain (other parts from reference TRBV7-2 and TRBJ2-5): GAGVSQSPSNKVTEKGKDVELRCDPISGHTALYWYRQSLGQGLEFLIYFQGNSAPDKSGLPSDRFSAERTGGSVSTLTIQRTQQEDSAVYLCASSFSALGAKGETQYFGPGTRLLVL.

J is TRBJ1-6 and V is TRBV4-1; D remains unclear. CDR1 and CDR2 (germline): MGHRA, YSYEKL. This CDR3 is built from 12 residues. The V gene lost 6 bases and the J gene lost 6 bases, with 6 bases spanning the gap. CDR3 in DNA: TGCGCCAGCAGTCCGATTAATTCACCCCTCCACTTT. Its protein is CASSPINSPLHF.

This clone came up a few times. The chain combines TRBV5-4 with TRBJ2-7; 11 nucleotides line up with TRBD1. V shed 4 bases, J shed 4 bases, and the junction held 10 bases outside the gene matches. From germline, CDR1 is SGHNT and CDR2 YYREEE (reference sequence). The CDR3 runs 16 residues. CDR3 region: CASSPGGGQGAYEQYF. The CDR3 DNA reads TGTGCCAGCAGCCCGGGGGGAGGACAGGGGGCTTACGAGCAGTACTTC.

The V and J genes are TRBV30 and TRBJ2-3; no clear D gene. With 0 bases removed from V and 0 bases from J, the gap between germline ends came to 7 bases. Germline loops: CDR1 GTSNPN, CDR2 SVGIG (reference sequence). The CDR3 has 14 amino acids. CDR3 coding DNA: TGTGCCTGGAGTGTACTCCGGAGCACAGATACGCAGTATTTT. This codes for CAWSVLRSTDTQYF.

The chain recombines TRBV13 with TRBJ1-4; D unresolved. There are 14 residues in the CDR3. V dropped 5 bases and J dropped 3 bases, with 10 bases sitting between them. Germline lookup yields CDR1 PRHDT and CDR2 FYEKMQ (reference sequence). The CDR3 DNA follows: TGTGCCAGCAGCGAAGGGTGGGCTAATGAAAAACTGTTTTTT. Its protein is CASSEGWANEKLFF.

This clone was detected only once. The V call is TRBV7-3, the J call TRBJ2-5; D possibly corresponds to TRBD2 (7 bases). The germline V gene encodes CDR1 SGHTA and CDR2 FQGTGA. Trimming took 5 bases from V and 5 from J, leaving 18 bases between them. This CDR3 spans 15 amino acids. The CDR3 protein is CASSVTGSRGETQYF. CDR3 bases: TGTGCCAGCAGCGTGACAGGTTCGCGGGGGGAGACCCAGTACTTC.

V usage is TRBV19 and J usage is TRBJ2-3, with TRBD2 matching 10 bases. Looked up from germline, CDR1 is LNHDA and CDR2 is SQIVND (reference sequence). The CDR3 length is 16 residues. After removal of 9 bases from V and 0 bases from J, the junction contained 9 bases not matched to a gene. Written as DNA, the CDR3 is TGTGCCAGCCGGCTGTATAGCGGGGGGAGCACAGATACGCAGTATTTT. Translated: CASRLYSGGSTDTQYF.

This chain links TRBV18 with TRBJ1-4; weak D call: TRBD1 (5 bases). The CDR3 loop spans 16 amino acids. Trimming removed 6 bases at V and 0 bases at J, with 14 bases between. Per germline, CDR1 KGHSH and CDR2 LQKENI. CDR3 region: CASSLQGASTNEKLFF. The CDR3 DNA follows: TGTGCCAGCTCGCTGCAGGGAGCCTCAACTAATGAAAAACTGTTTTTT.

The CDR3, as DNA: TGTGCCTGGATAGGACTAGCGGGAGCAAATGAGCAGTTCTTC. Protein sequence: CAWIGLAGANEQFF. This chain connects TRBV30 to TRBJ2-1; 13 bases are a match to TRBD2. CDR1 is GTSNPN, CDR2 SVGIG, per germline (reference sequence). The length of the CDR3 is 14 residues. V shed 4 bases and J 7 bases; nucleotides not matched to a gene: 4.

This clone was seen once. This rearrangement joins TRBV19 to TRBJ2-2, with TRBD2 identical over 9 bases. The V and J ends lost 3 bases and 7 bases, in that order; junction bases with no gene match: 9. The CDR3 extends over 16 amino acids. Per germline, CDR1 LNHDA and CDR2 SQIVND (reference sequence). The CDR3 here is CASSMGAGGPGGELFF. CDR3 in DNA: TGTGCCAGTAGTATGGGGGCGGGGGGGCCCGGCGGGGAGCTGTTTTTT.

The chain recombines TRBV2 with TRBJ2-1; D is ambiguous. This CDR3 region has 15 residues. The V and J ends lost 7 bases and 5 bases respectively, with 18 bases between them. Germline loops: CDR1 SNHLY, CDR2 FYNNEI. The CDR3, as DNA: TGTGCCAGCACCGACGTCTATGGCGGTAACAATGAGCAGTTCTTC. Translating gives CASTDVYGGNNEQFF.

This chain uses TRBV6-1 with TRBJ2-5, with TRBD1 identical over 10 bases. The CDR3 consists of 15 residues. From germline, CDR1 is MNHNS and CDR2 SASEGT. Losses at the gene ends were 6 bases for V and 1 base for J; bases not matched to a gene: 5. CDR3: CASSGDRGLQETQYF. CDR3 coding DNA: TGTGCCAGCAGCGGGGACAGGGGCCTCCAAGAGACCCAGTACTTC.

This chain uses TRBV7-9 with TRBJ1-2, with 7 bases that match TRBD1. Trimming removed 5 bases from V and 8 bases from J; junction bases left unmatched: 11. Germline V gene data show CDR1 as SEHNR and CDR2 as FQNEAQ (reference sequence). This CDR3 comprises 14 residues. The CDR3 is CASSLIQGSNGYTF. CDR3 DNA: TGTGCCAGCAGCCTGATACAGGGGAGCAACGGCTACACCTTC.

The chain carries TRBV6-1 and TRBJ1-6; 7 nucleotides align to TRBD1. This CDR3 spans 13 amino acids. With 9 bases clipped from V and 7 bases from J, the junction kept 6 bases outside the gene matches. Germline CDR1 MNHNS, CDR2 SASEGT. The CDR3 region has the DNA TGTGCCAGTAGACAGGGCTTAAATTCACCCCTCCACTTT. Amino acid sequence: CASRQGLNSPLHF.

The chain combines TRBV5-1 with TRBJ1-1; 7 bases align to TRBD1. The CDR3 is 13 amino acids. The ends lost 3 bases at V and 4 bases at J; junction bases unmatched: 3. The germline V gene encodes CDR1 SGHRS and CDR2 YFSETQ. DNA for the CDR3: TGCGCCAGCAGCTGGGCAGGGGGCACTGAAGCTTTCTTT. Its translation is CASSWAGGTEAFF.

The V call is TRBV5-5, the J call TRBJ1-2, with 12 bases identical to TRBD1. Germline lookup yields CDR1 SGHKS and CDR2 YYEKEE (reference sequence). The CDR3 is 16 residues long. V gave up 4 bases and J gave up 6 bases; unmatched junction bases: 10. The CDR3 DNA reads TGTGCCAGCAGCAGCCGTAGTGGGACAGGGGGCAATGGCTACACCTTC. Amino acid sequence: CASSSRSGTGGNGYTF.

This chain joins TRBV30 and TRBJ1-2, with D unresolved. The V end lost 1 base, the J end lost 0 bases, and 15 bases lay between the germline ends. This CDR3 region has 16 residues. The germline V gene encodes CDR1 GTSNPN and CDR2 SVGIG (reference sequence). The CDR3 sequence: CAWSALSSGANYGYTF. CDR3 bases: TGTGCCTGGAGTGCCTTATCCAGTGGTGCTAACTATGGCTACACCTTC.

This chain links TRBV5-1 with TRBJ2-3, with D hard to call. From germline, CDR1 is SGHRS and CDR2 YFSETQ. The CDR3 is 14 residues long. Trimming removed 6 bases at V and 3 bases at J, with 14 bases between. CDR3 residues: CASKSMELTDTQYF. CDR3 coding DNA: TGCGCCAGCAAGTCGATGGAACTTACAGATACGCAGTATTTT.

The CDR3, as DNA: TGTGCCAGCAGTATGACAGGGCGGGAAAAACTGTTTTTT. Its protein product is CASSMTGREKLFF. The V call is TRBV6-5, the J call TRBJ1-4, with 7 bases that match TRBD1. V gave up 5 bases and J gave up 8 bases; unmatched junction bases: 5. The CDR3 spans 13 residues. Germline V gene sequence: CDR1 MNHEY, CDR2 SVGAGI.

This clone was counted a single time. V is TRBV5-8 and J is TRBJ2-5; TRBD2 matches 7 bases. V gave up 0 bases and J gave up 7 bases; unmatched junction bases: 6. The germline gives CDR1 SGHTS, CDR2 YDEGEE. The CDR3 spans 14 residues. The CDR3 sequence: CASSLEGGSRTQYF. The CDR3 bases are TGTGCCAGCAGCTTGGAAGGCGGGAGTCGGACCCAGTACTTC.

This chain joins TRBV7-2 and TRBJ1-2, with unresolved D. V was pared by 6 bases and J by 4 bases, with 18 bases between. The length of the CDR3 is 15 residues. Germline V lookup: CDR1 SGHTA, CDR2 FQGNSA. The CDR3 is CASSSDGAVVYGYTF. The CDR3 region has the DNA TGTGCCAGCAGTTCGGACGGAGCCGTTGTCTATGGCTACACCTTC. The variable domain in full, with the rest retrieved from reference TRBV7-2 and TRBJ1-2, is GAGVSQSPSNKVTEKGKDVELRCDPISGHTALYWYRQSLGQGLEFLIYFQGNSAPDKSGLPSDRFSAERTGGSVSTLTIQRTQQEDSAVYLCASSSDGAVVYGYTFGSGTRLTVV.

J is TRBJ1-5 and V is TRBV2; D uncertain. Trimming left V 5 bases short and J 3 bases short, with 8 bases between. This CDR3 is 13 amino acids long. The germline gives CDR1 SNHLY, CDR2 FYNNEI. In nucleotides, the CDR3 is TGTGCCAGCAGTACTATCATCAATCAGCCCCAGCATTTT. Its translation is CASSTIINQPQHF.

The J gene is TRBJ2-1, the V gene TRBV20-1; no definite D call. Germline CDR1 reads DFQATT; CDR2 reads SNEGSKA (reference sequence). This CDR3 spans 11 amino acids. V lost 3 bases to trimming and J lost 10 bases, with 10 bases between them. CDR3 residues: CSARSTSEQFF. For the CDR3, the DNA is TGCAGTGCTAGGTCGACGTCGGAGCAGTTCTTC.

The V call is TRBV9, the J call TRBJ2-1, with D perhaps TRBD1 (5 bases). Germline V lookup: CDR1 SGDLS, CDR2 YYNGEE. This CDR3 contains 12 residues. The V gene lost 0 bases and the J gene lost 10 bases, with 8 bases spanning the gap. DNA for the CDR3: TGTGCCAGCAGCGTAGGGCAGGGAGAGCAGTTCTTC. This gives the protein CASSVGQGEQFF.